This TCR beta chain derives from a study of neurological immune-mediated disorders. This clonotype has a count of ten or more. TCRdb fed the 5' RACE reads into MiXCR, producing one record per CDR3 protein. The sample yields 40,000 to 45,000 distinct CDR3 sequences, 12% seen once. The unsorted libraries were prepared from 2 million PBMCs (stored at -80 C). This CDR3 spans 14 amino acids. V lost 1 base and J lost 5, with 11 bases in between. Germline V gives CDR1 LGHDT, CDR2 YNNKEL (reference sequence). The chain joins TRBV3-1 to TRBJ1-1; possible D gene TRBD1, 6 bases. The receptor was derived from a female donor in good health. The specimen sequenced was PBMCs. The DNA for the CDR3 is TGTGCCAGCAGCCAAGCCTCGACAGGAACTGAAGCTTTCTTT. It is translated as CASSQASTGTEAFF.